Sequencing of this TCR beta chain was carried out in a study of vaccination effects on CD4 cells after COVID-19 (dated by TCRdb to the early 2020s). Some background on the complete study: Each participant got two doses of an mRNA SARS-CoV-2 vaccine, either BNT162b2 or mRNA-1273. SARS-CoV-2 spike-specific CD4+ TCR repertoires from before and after mRNA vaccination were compared in COVID-19 convalescent patients and in infection-naive vaccine recipients. Altogether, around eleven COVID-19 convalescent patients and a few SARS-CoV-2-naive healthy vaccine recipients made up the full study. Cultures from other donors in the study were sequenced with the Oncomine TCR Beta short-read assay on an Illumina iSeq 100.

With regard to this clone: Its recognized antigen is unknown. Base qualities are not provided; no much larger clone lies one nucleotide away.

Overall study outcomes, separate from this receptor: Marked clonal contraction was observed in both infection-induced and vaccine-induced clones at late post-vaccination timepoints, consistent with waning T cell responses. The study was limited by a small number of convalescent patients and lacked early post-infection timepoints. In healthy vaccine recipients, vaccine-induced clones were almost all SARS-CoV-2 mono-reactive, with only 1 of 255 cross-reactive with common cold coronaviruses.

V loses 3 bases of germline sequence and J loses 7 bases, and the interval between the two ends is 4 bases. CDR1 and CDR2, per the germline V gene (reference sequence), are SEHNR and FQNEAQ. The cysteine opens and the phenylalanine closes a CDR3 of 11 amino acids. CDR3 DNA only is kept here, 33 bases in frame from base 1. To prepare the library, the immunoSEQ multiplex PCR assay was applied. DNA from the cultured, isolated CD4+ T cells was subjected to TCR beta CDR3 sequencing. The authors' analysis ran thus. The analysis removed non-productive TCR sequences, trimmed reads to the CDR3 region, and retained only CDR3s that were 7 or more amino acids long. The MANAFEST web app was used to identify antigen-specific clonotypes by comparing expansion in peptide wells with expansion in reference cultures. To count as positive, a clone had to show expansion at FDR<0.05 compared with the reference and with all other wells, an odds ratio above 5, and a frequency above 0.1% in two replicate wells. A clonotype was defined as cross-reactive if the clonotype was significantly expanded both in SARS-CoV-2 spike wells and in at least one common cold coronavirus spike condition. Levenshtein distance calculated with the stringdist R package was used to assess CDR3 similarity, and unrooted trees were constructed with ape in R 3.6.1. TCRdb stores this immuneACCESS table with in-frame sequences only. Part of the clones is absent; in the studies checked, under half of the shortfall reflects unresolved V genes, and no reason is known for the rest. V and J calls and clone size are as listed in that table; D and trimming were resolved from the DNA. A total of tens of thousands of clones appear in this sample, roughly 66% of them only once. About 15% of the sample is held by the ten biggest clonotypes.

The ViraFEST assay stimulated PBMC with viral peptide pools and then used TCR sequencing to identify antigen-specific CD4+ T cell clonotypes by expansion. After less than 13 days of culture, CD4+ T cells were isolated with the EasySep CD4+ T cell isolation kit. The absence of prior SARS-CoV-2 infection in healthy vaccine recipients was confirmed by negative nucleocapsid antibodies before and after vaccination. Around 2.1 million PBMC per well were cultured with approximately 10 ug/ml peptides in IMDM containing around 5.3% human AB serum, approximately 10 IU/ml IL-2 and gentamicin. On days 3 and 7, half of the culture medium was replaced with fresh IL-2-containing medium. Each peptide stimulation condition was cultured in triplicate wells unless otherwise noted. Using Ficoll-Paque Plus gradient centrifugation, PBMC were separated from whole blood and then either used fresh or cryopreserved at -140C. Overlapping peptide pools spanned the spike proteins of SARS-CoV-2 and the common cold coronaviruses HCoV-NL63, HCoV-OC43 and HCoV-229E. Genomic DNA was extracted from cultured CD4+ T cells with the QIAamp micro DNA kit.

The sample here was CD4+ T cells from PBMCs cultured with HCoV-OC43 spike peptides, taken before COVID-19 vaccination. This specimen's cell subset or site label, interpreted: HCoV-OC43 spike overlapping peptide pool stimulation. The clonotype comes from a human donor who received a COVID-19 vaccine. The rearrangement joined TRBV7-9 to TRBJ2-1; no D gene can be assigned with confidence. The nucleotides read TGTGCCAGCAGCTTCATTAATGAGCAGTTCTTC. It encodes CASSFINEQFF. Reference TRBV7-9 and TRBJ2-1 genes cover what lies past the CDR3, so the full variable domain is DTGVSQNPRHKITKRGQNVTFRCDPISEHNRLYWYRQTLGQGPEFLTYFQNEAQLEKSRLLSDRFSAERPKGSFSTLEIQRTEQGDSAMYLCASSFINEQFFGPGTRLTVL.